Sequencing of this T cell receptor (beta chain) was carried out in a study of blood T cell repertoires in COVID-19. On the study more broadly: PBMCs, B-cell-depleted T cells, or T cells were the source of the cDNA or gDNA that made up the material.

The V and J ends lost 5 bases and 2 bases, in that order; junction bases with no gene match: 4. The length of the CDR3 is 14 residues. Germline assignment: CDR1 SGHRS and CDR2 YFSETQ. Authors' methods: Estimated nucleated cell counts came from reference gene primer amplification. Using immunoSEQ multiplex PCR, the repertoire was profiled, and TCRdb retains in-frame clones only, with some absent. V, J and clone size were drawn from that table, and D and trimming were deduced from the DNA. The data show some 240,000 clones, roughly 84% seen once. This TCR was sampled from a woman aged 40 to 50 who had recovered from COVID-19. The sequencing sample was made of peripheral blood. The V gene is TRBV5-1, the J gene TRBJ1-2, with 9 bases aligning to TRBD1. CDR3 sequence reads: CASRYGTGNYGYTF. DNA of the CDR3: TGCGCCAGCAGGTATGGGACAGGGAACTATGGCTACACCTTC.